Below are 5 T cell receptor beta chains sequenced from a single sample in a study of blood T cell repertoires in COVID-19. Assay used: immunoSEQ multiplex PCR; TCRdb lists only in-frame clones, some missing. The repertoire has about 100,000 clones, more than 75% of them found once; the top ten carry more than 14%. Material for sequencing was peripheral blood. The receptor source for this set is a man in his forties or fifties with acute or convalescent COVID-19.

This clone was picked up one time. The V and J genes are TRBV19 and TRBJ1-4; D possibly corresponds to TRBD1 (5 bases). Between the trimmed V and J ends, which lost 0 bases and 8 bases, there was a span of 13 bases. Germline V CDR1 and CDR2: LNHDA, SQIVND (reference sequence). This CDR3 region has 15 residues. The CDR3 sequence is CASSIEKGSREKLFF. The CDR3 DNA reads TGTGCCAGTAGTATAGAAAAGGGGTCTCGAGAAAAACTGTTTTTT.

The CDR3 nucleotides read TGTGCCAGCAGCCAACAGGGGAACACTGAAGCTTTCTTT. Amino acid sequence: CASSQQGNTEAFF. This chain joins TRBV5-4 and TRBJ1-1; D possibly corresponds to TRBD1 (6 bases). Germline CDR1 SGHNT, CDR2 YYREEE (reference sequence). There are 13 residues in the CDR3. Trimming stripped 4 bases from V and 1 base from J, with 8 bases between.

The V and J genes are TRBV28 and TRBJ2-1, with TRBD1 matching over 11 bases. V gave up 5 bases and J gave up 5 bases; unmatched junction bases: 5. Germline CDR1 is MDHEN and CDR2 is SYDVKM. The CDR3 consists of 15 residues. The CDR3 bases are TGTGCCAGCAGTCTGTGGGGACAGGGGGACAATGAGCAGTTCTTC. Translating gives CASSLWGQGDNEQFF.

The J gene is TRBJ2-1, the V gene TRBV24-1; no firm D call. The CDR3 is 15 amino acids. Germline assignment: CDR1 KGHDR and CDR2 SFDVKD. The germline V and J ends were trimmed by 0 bases and 9 bases, with 14 bases remaining between them. The CDR3 region has the DNA TGTGCCACCAGTGATTTGAGGAGTTCAGCATCTGAGCAGTTCTTC. The encoded protein is CATSDLRSSASEQFF.

The chain links TRBV2 to TRBJ1-1; D remains unclear. Trimming took off 2 bases at V and 0 bases at J, with 4 bases between the two ends. The V gene's germline CDR1 is SNHLY and CDR2 FYNNEI. This CDR3 is built from 13 residues. CDR3 DNA: TGTGCCAGCAGTGAATCTCTGAACACTGAAGCTTTCTTT. It codes for CASSESLNTEAFF.